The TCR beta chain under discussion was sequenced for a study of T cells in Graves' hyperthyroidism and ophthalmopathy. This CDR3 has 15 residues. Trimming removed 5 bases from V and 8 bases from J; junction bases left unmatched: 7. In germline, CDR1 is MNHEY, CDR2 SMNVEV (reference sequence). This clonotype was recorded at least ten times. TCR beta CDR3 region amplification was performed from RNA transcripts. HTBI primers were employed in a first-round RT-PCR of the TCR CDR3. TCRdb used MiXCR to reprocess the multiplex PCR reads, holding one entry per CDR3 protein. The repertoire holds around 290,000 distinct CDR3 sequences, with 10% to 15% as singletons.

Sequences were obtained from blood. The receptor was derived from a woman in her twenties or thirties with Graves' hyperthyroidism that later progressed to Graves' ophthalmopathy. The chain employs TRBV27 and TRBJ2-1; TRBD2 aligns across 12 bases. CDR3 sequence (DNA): TGTGCCAGCAGTACTAGCGGGAGGACGTTCGATGAGCAGTTCTTC. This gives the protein CASSTSGRTFDEQFF.